The 14 T cell receptor beta chains below were found in one sample sequenced in a study of type 1 and type 2 diabetes patients. PCR was run on genomic DNA. A primer set of 30 forward and 13 reverse primers amplified the CDR3. One entry per CDR3 protein results from TCRdb running MiXCR on the multiplex PCR reads. The sample carries about 250,000 distinct CDR3 sequences, 45% to 60% recorded once. Sample: peripheral blood mononuclear cells (PBMCs). These receptors originate from a man aged 18 to 30 with type 2 diabetes.

The rearrangement joins TRBV7-2 to TRBJ1-2, with 7 bases that match TRBD1. This CDR3 spans 14 amino acids. With V trimmed by 6 bases and J by 6 bases, 10 bases remained unmatched. Germline CDR1 SGHTA, CDR2 FQGNSA. The CDR3 protein is CASRRGDSWDGYTF. The CDR3 bases are TGTGCCAGCAGGAGAGGGGACAGCTGGGATGGCTACACCTTC.

V gene TRBV7-2 combines with J gene TRBJ2-7; a possible D gene is TRBD1 (5 bases). Germline CDR1 and CDR2: SGHTA and FQGNSA. This CDR3 contains 12 residues. V was pared by 5 bases and J by 12 bases, with 17 bases between. In nucleotides, the CDR3 is TGTGCCAGCAGCCAAGATCGGGCAGGGTGGTACTTC. It encodes CASSQDRAGWYF.

In this sample, this clonotype turned up a few times. V and J are TRBV7-2 and TRBJ2-3; 9 nucleotides agree with TRBD2. J was trimmed by 4 bases and V by 3 bases; bases with no gene match: 14. The CDR3 is made up of 18 amino acids. Germline V gene lookup returns CDR1 SGHTA and CDR2 FQGNSA. DNA of the CDR3: TGTGCCAGCAGCTTCGCCTCGGGGATAGCGGGGGCCTCAGATACGCAGTATTTT. This translates into CASSFASGIAGASDTQYF.

V usage is TRBV6-5 and J usage is TRBJ2-7; unclear D gene. The CDR3 extends over 12 amino acids. Germline values: CDR1 MNHEY, CDR2 SVGAGI. V was pared by 7 bases and J by 2 bases, with 9 bases between. The CDR3 protein is CASTGTAYEQYF. CDR3 bases: TGTGCCAGCACTGGCACAGCCTACGAGCAGTACTTC.

There are a few counts of this clonotype. The chain uses TRBV10-3 and TRBJ1-3; possible D gene TRBD1, 5 bases. V was trimmed by 6 bases and J by 4 bases, leaving 10 bases between them. Germline V gene lookup returns CDR1 ENHRY and CDR2 SYGVKD. This CDR3 region has 13 residues. CDR3 bases: TGTGCCATCAGCGCACAGGAAGGAAACACCATATATTTT. Translating it yields CAISAQEGNTIYF.

This clonotype was observed a few times. The V and J genes are TRBV12-3 or TRBV12-4 and TRBJ2-1; the D is unclear. This CDR3 contains 14 residues. Trimming pared 1 base from V and 8 bases from J, leaving 12 bases between. Here the CDR3 reads CASSLGVVADEQFF. Here the CDR3 DNA reads TGTGCCAGCAGTTTAGGGGTAGTAGCCGATGAGCAGTTCTTC.

The CDR3 sequence: CASSLGGANSYEQYF. CDR3 coding DNA: TGTGCCAGCAGCTTAGGCGGGGCTAACTCCTACGAGCAGTACTTC. The chain carries TRBV7-8 and TRBJ2-7; possible D gene TRBD2, 6 bases. This CDR3 contains 15 residues. Trimming pared 1 base from V and 0 bases from J, leaving 10 bases between. Germline CDR1 SGHVS, CDR2 FQNEAQ.

This clonotype was observed a few times. V gene TRBV27 combines with J gene TRBJ2-7, with TRBD1 matching over 7 bases. The V gene's germline CDR1 is MNHEY and CDR2 SMNVEV (reference sequence). CDR3 length: 13 residues. The J segment lost 6 bases and the V segment lost 6 bases, leaving 8 bases of the junction unmatched. The CDR3 nucleotides read TGTGCCAGCAGACTACAGGGGTACTCCGAGCAGTACTTC. Its protein product is CASRLQGYSEQYF.

The V gene is TRBV2, the J gene TRBJ2-2, with D possibly matching TRBD1 (5 bases). CDR3 size: 16 residues. Germline CDR1 reads SNHLY; CDR2 reads FYNNEI. Trimming cost V 6 bases and J 2 bases, with 16 bases left between them. CDR3 DNA sequence: TGTGCCAGCAGCCAAAAGGGGCCCATAAACACCGGGGAGCTGTTTTTT. Its protein is CASSQKGPINTGELFF.

This chain connects TRBV14 to TRBJ2-1; no reliable D call. Germline V gene sequence: CDR1 SGHDN, CDR2 FVKESK. This CDR3 is 14 amino acids long. V dropped 3 bases and J dropped 3 bases, with 9 bases sitting between them. CDR3 DNA: TGTGCCAGCAGCCAGACGGTTGGCTACAATGAGCAGTTCTTC. Amino acids: CASSQTVGYNEQFF.

The chain carries TRBV28 and TRBJ1-4; maybe TRBD1 (5 bases). This CDR3 comprises 14 residues. The germline CDR1 and CDR2 sequences are MDHEN and SYDVKM. Trimming removed 3 bases from V and 6 bases from J, with 11 bases in between. CDR3 residues: CASSFFVGDEKLFF. For the CDR3, the DNA is TGTGCCAGCAGTTTCTTTGTAGGGGATGAAAAACTGTTTTTT.

V gene TRBV10-2 combines with J gene TRBJ1-2; 7 bases line up with TRBD1. After removal of 0 bases from V and 9 bases from J, the junction contained 13 bases not matched to a gene. Germline CDR1 WSHSY, CDR2 SAAADI. This CDR3 region has 16 residues. The CDR3 sequence: CASSESRDRLNDRYTF. CDR3 coding DNA: TGCGCCAGCAGTGAGTCGCGGGACAGACTTAATGATCGCTACACCTTC.

This clonotype has only a few counts. V and J are TRBV9 and TRBJ2-1, with no clear D. Germline assignment: CDR1 SGDLS and CDR2 YYNGEE. Trimming removed 0 bases at V and 0 bases at J, with 7 bases between. The CDR3 extends over 15 amino acids. The CDR3 reads CASSVDQSSYNEQFF. The CDR3 DNA reads as TGTGCCAGCAGCGTAGACCAGAGCTCCTACAATGAGCAGTTCTTC.

V gene TRBV29-1 combines with J gene TRBJ2-7; 7 bases are shared with TRBD1. The CDR3 is 15 amino acids. CDR1 is SQVTM and CDR2 is ANQGSEA in the germline V gene. Trimming at V came to 7 bases and at J to 0 bases, leaving 12 bases not matched to a gene. The CDR3 sequence: CSAAEGQASSYEQYF. The CDR3 DNA is TGCAGCGCCGCCGAAGGACAGGCGAGCTCCTACGAGCAGTACTTC.